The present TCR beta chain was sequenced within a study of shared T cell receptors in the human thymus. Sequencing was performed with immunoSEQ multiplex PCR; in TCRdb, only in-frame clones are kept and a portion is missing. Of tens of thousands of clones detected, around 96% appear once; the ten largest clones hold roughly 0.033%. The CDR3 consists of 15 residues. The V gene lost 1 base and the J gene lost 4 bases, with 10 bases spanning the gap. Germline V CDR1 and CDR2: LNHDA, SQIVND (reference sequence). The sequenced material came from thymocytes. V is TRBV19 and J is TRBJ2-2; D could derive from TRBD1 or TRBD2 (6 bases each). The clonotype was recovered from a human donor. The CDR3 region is CASSIVGGGTGELFF. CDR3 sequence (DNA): TGTGCCAGTAGTATAGTGGGGGGCGGCACCGGGGAGCTGTTTTTT.